This record looks at one T cell receptor beta chain sequence and its context. Its antigen remains undetermined. It has no much larger one-base neighbor in the sample; base qualities were not kept. The V end loses 4 bases and the J end loses 0 bases, and a stretch of 14 bases separates them. From a lookup of the germline V gene, CDR1 and CDR2 are MNHNS and SASEGT. From cysteine to phenylalanine, the CDR3 is 16 amino acids long. Just the 48-base CDR3 DNA is kept, in frame starting at base 1. Systemically healthy Caucasian individuals from Russia, 35 to 50 in total and aged 6 to 90 years, were included as donors. Ten milliliters of peripheral blood were collected from each donor into EDTA-treated Vacutainer tubes. Ficoll-Paque density-gradient centrifugation was used to isolate PBMCs, with at least 7 million per sample. Trizol reagent was used to extract total RNA from PBMCs, with at least 5.5 micrograms per sample. The percentages of naive CD45RAhigh/CD27high T cells were determined by flow cytometry on a PBMC aliquot from every donor.

This sample was taken from a study of blood T cells in healthy people across ages (dated by TCRdb to 2013 to 2016). As for the study more broadly: Template switching captured roughly one uniquely barcoded TCR beta cDNA molecule per two T cells in model experiments. Using the same blood draw, the study looked at two additional independent replicas of 1 million unique cDNA reads for two donors, one aged 18 to 30 and the other aged 80 or older. Using deep sequencing normalized with unique cDNA molecular identifiers, the study measured how TCR beta repertoire diversity changes with age. To avoid experimental bias, donors of different ages were spread randomly across the sequencing lanes. Four age groups were formed from the donors: young (average approximately 15 years), middle-aged (approximately 40), aged (more than 55) and long-lived (roughly 88).

Library preparation was by 5' RACE. This sample was sequenced with an Illumina HiSeq 2500. The second PCR ran for roughly 6 to 11 cycles and used a J-beta primer mix along with a sample-barcoded 5' primer. A unique molecular identifier was introduced onto each TCR beta cDNA molecule by a template-switch 5' adaptor carrying 12 random nucleotides. Each sample yielded at least 2.5 million CDR3-containing paired-end reads. The Mint cDNA synthesis kit, primed by a TRBC-specific oligonucleotide, was used to synthesize first-strand cDNA from all RNA. Following uracil-DNA glycosylase treatment, all cDNA underwent a first 18-cycle PCR with the universal primers M1SS and BC2_uni_R. In the source study's methods: Normalization of each sample was performed by random selection of 1 million high-quality reads, each carrying a distinct molecular identifier. Instead of being binned into consensus sequences, reads that shared molecular identifiers were thrown out. CDR3 identification, clonotype clustering and error correction used MiTCR with a Q25 quality threshold and the strictest error-elimination algorithm. A nonparametric unseen species model with Euler transformation was used to estimate a lower bound on total TCR beta diversity. The public sequencing data were trimmed at Q25 with fastp and processed into clonotypes with MiXCR by TCRdb, which kept only in-frame beta chains. Under each unique CDR3 protein, matching rows form one entry showing the most common genes and DNA. TCRdb's processing, not the authors' own work, is the source of the V and J calls. The sample table records about 1.4 million distinct CDR3 sequences; approximately 59% of these occur just once. Clones ranked in the top ten supply roughly 7% of the sample.

The study at large found these results: Since profiling was done on bulk unsorted PBMCs, naive and antigen-experienced compartments could not be conclusively compared. The CMV infection status of donors was not known, potentially confounding age-related changes in expanded clonotypes. Compared with the aged group, more naive CD4+ T cells, fewer expanded clones and increased TCR diversity were shown by the long-lived group, suggesting age selection. As age increased, observed TCR beta diversity per million T cells dropped in a roughly linear way, and a significant reduction was already evident by age 40. A strong correlation was found between observed TCR beta diversity and the percentage of naive T cells measured by flow cytometry. Estimates of total diversity from one million sequenced T cells were regarded as lower bounds and underestimates.

Sample: blood. The chain links TRBV6-1 with TRBJ2-3, and perhaps TRBD2 as D gene, on 5 matching bases. This sequence was found in a man in his late teens or twenties in good health. In nucleotides, the sequence is TGTGCCAGCAGTGGGGTCGGCGGGCTAAGCACAGATACGCAGTATTTT. Its coded protein is CASSGVGGLSTDTQYF.